This T cell receptor beta chain was observed in a study of cytomegalovirus exposure and HLA in healthy donors. Some clones are missing from TCRdb's copy, which holds only in-frame ones; the method was immunoSEQ multiplex PCR. Of approximately 160,000 clones listed, about 96% are singletons. The donors were part of the 120-subject validation cohort, which stood apart from the roughly 680-subject first cohort. Of note for this clone: The antigen is not known.

The CDR3 spans 13 residues. Germline CDR1 is MNHEY and CDR2 is SMNVEV (reference sequence). V lost 5 bases and J 3 bases, leaving 10 bases between the germline ends. Study findings and constraints: Most TCR sequences showed up rarely, but some public TCRs showed up in many donors. Associated with cytomegalovirus, according to the listing, were around 170 TCR beta chains. Cytomegalovirus status, reportedly, was diagnosed with high specificity and sensitivity by the classifier.

The specimen sequenced was PBMCs. The sequence was collected from a woman in her late teens or twenties in good health and CMV-seronegative. The gene calls are TRBV27 and TRBJ1-2, with D possibly TRBD1 on 6 matching bases. The CDR3 sequence is CASSRNRDYGYTF. DNA for the CDR3: TGTGCCAGCAGTCGGAACAGGGACTATGGCTACACCTTC.